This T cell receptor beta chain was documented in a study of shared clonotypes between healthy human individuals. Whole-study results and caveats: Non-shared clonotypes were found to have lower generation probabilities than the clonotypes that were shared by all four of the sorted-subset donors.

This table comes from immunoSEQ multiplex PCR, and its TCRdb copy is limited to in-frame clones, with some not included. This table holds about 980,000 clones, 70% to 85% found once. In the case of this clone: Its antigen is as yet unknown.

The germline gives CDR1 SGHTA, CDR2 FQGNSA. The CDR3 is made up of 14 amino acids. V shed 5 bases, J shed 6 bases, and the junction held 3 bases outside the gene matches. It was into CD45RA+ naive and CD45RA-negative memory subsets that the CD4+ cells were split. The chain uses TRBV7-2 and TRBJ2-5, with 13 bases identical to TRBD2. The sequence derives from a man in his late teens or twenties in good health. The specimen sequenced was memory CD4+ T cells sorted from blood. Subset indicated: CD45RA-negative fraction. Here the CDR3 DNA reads TGTGCCAGCAGCCGGACTAGCGGGAGTCAGACCCAGTACTTC. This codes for CASSRTSGSQTQYF.